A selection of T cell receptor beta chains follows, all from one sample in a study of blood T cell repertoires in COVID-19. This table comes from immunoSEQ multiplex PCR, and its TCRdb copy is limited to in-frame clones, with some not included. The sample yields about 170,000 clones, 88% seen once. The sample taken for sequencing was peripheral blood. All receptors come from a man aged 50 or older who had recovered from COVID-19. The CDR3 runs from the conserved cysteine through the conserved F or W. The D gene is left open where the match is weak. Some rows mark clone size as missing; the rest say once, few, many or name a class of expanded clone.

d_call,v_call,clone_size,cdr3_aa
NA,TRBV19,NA,CASSIAWRGRTGELFF
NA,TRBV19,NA,CASSIGTGLPFF
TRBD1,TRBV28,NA,CASSLRPGTGSSGNTIYF
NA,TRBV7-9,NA,CASSLLGPNQPQHF
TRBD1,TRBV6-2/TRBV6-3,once,CASSFPLRGGYQPQHF
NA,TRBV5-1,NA,CASSLFPGELFF
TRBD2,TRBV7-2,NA,CASSLLPSGGGRQETQYF
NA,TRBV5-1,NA,CASSLRANTGELFF
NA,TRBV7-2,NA,CASSTTRLGYTF
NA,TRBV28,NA,CASSLALTGELFF
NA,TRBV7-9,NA,CASSFRNPLETNTGELFF